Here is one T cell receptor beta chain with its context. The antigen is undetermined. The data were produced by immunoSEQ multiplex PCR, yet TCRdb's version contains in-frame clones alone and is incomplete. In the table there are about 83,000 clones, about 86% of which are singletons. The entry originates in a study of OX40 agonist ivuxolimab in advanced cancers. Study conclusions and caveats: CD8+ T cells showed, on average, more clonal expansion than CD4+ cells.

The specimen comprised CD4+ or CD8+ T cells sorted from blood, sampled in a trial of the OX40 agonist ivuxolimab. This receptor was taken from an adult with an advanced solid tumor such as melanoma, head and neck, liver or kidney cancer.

The CDR3 DNA reads TGCGCCAGCAGCTTACTGACTAGCGGGGGGAACAATGAGCAGTTCTTC. Translating gives CASSLLTSGGNNEQFF. V gene TRBV5-1 combines with J gene TRBJ2-1; 13 bases map to TRBD2. Per germline, CDR1 SGHRS and CDR2 YFSETQ. This CDR3 comprises 16 residues. J gave up 5 bases and V 2 bases, and 4 bases lay outside the gene matches.